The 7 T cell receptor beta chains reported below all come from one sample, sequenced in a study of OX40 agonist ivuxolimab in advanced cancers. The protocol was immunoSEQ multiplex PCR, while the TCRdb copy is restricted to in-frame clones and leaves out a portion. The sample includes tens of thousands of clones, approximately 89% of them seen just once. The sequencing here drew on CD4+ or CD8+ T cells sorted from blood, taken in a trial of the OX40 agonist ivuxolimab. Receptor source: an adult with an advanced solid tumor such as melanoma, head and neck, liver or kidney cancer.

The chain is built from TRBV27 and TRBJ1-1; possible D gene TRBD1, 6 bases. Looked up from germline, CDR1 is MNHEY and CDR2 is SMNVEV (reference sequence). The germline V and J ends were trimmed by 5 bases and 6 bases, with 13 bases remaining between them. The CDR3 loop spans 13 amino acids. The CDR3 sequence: CASSTRTAPEAFF. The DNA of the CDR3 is TGTGCCAGCAGTACTCGGACAGCCCCTGAAGCTTTCTTT.

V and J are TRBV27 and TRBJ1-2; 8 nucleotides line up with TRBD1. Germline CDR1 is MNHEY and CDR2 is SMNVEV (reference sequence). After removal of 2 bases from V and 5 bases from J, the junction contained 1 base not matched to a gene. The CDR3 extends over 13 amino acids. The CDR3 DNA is TGTGCCAGCAGTTTAACAGGGGGATATGGCTACACCTTC. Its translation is CASSLTGGYGYTF.

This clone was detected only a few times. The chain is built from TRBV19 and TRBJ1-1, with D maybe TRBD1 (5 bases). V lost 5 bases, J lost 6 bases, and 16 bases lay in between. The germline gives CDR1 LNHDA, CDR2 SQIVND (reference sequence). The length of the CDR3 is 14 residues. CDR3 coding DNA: TGTGCCAGTAGTCCAGAGGGGCATTACGCTGAAGCTTTCTTT. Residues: CASSPEGHYAEAFF. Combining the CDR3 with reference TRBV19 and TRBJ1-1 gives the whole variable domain DGGITQSPKYLFRKEGQNVTLSCEQNLNHDAMYWYRQDPGQGLRLIYYSQIVNDFQKGDIAEGYSVSREKKESFPLTVTSAQKNPTAFYLCASSPEGHYAEAFFGQGTRLTVV.

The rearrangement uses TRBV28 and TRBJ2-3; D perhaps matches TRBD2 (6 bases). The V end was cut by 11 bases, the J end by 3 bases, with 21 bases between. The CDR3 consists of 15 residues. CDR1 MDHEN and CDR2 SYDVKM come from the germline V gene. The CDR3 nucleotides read TGTGCCGGGGCCGAAGTACGGGGAGGTACAGATACGCAGTATTTT. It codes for CAGAEVRGGTDTQYF.

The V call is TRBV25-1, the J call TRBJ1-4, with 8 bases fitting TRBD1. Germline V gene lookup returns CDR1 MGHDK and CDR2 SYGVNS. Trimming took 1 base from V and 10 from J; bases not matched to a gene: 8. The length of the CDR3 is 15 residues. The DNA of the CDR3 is TGTGCCAGCAGTGAATTCAGGACAGGGTACGGAAAACTGTTTTTT. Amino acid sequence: CASSEFRTGYGKLFF.

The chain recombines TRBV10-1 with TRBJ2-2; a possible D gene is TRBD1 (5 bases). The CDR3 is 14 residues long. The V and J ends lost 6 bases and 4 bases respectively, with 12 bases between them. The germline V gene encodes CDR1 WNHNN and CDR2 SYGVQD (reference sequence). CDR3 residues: CASSAIRVTGELFF. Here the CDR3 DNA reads TGCGCCAGCAGCGCTATCAGGGTCACCGGGGAGCTGTTTTTT.

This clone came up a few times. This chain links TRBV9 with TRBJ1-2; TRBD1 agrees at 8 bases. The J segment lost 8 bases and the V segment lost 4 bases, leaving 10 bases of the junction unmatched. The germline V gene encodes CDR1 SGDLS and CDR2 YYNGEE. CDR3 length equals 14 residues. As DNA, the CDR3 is TGTGCCAGCAGCCCAGGAGACAGGGGAGACGGCTACACCTTC. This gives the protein CASSPGDRGDGYTF.